Each of the 23 T cell receptor beta chains below was sequenced from the same sample in a study of T cell responses to AZD1222 COVID-19 vaccine. TCRdb's table, derived via immunoSEQ multiplex PCR, lists solely in-frame clones and lacks some. The repertoire holds over 70,000 clones, with 85% as singletons. The sequencing used peripheral blood, collected on day 0 of AZD1222 vaccination. These receptors came from an adult in good health.

CDR3 region: CASSRGQESSYEQYF. CDR3 sequence (DNA): TGTGCCAGCTCACGCGGACAGGAGAGCTCCTACGAGCAGTACTTC. The gene calls are TRBV18 and TRBJ2-7; 7 bases map to TRBD1. In germline, CDR1 is KGHSH, CDR2 LQKENI. The CDR3 sequence is 15 residues long. V shed 4 bases and J 0 bases; nucleotides not matched to a gene: 6.

The V gene is TRBV27, the J gene TRBJ1-4, with TRBD1 matching 12 bases. The V segment lost 6 bases and the J segment 7 bases; nucleotides outside the gene matches: 9. The germline V gene encodes CDR1 MNHEY and CDR2 SMNVEV (reference sequence). The CDR3 totals 16 residues. The CDR3 region is CASRDGTGGGGEKLFF. CDR3 in DNA: TGTGCCAGCAGAGATGGGACAGGGGGCGGTGGTGAAAAACTGTTTTTT.

CDR3 region: CASSLVTGGKVGNEQFF. The CDR3 bases are TGCGCCAGCAGCTTGGTTACAGGGGGCAAGGTGGGCAATGAGCAGTTCTTC. The chain joins TRBV5-1 to TRBJ2-1, with 9 bases aligning to TRBD1. V was pared by 0 bases and J by 6 bases, with 10 bases of the junction left unmatched. In germline, CDR1 is SGHRS, CDR2 YFSETQ. This CDR3 comprises 17 residues.

CDR3: CASSPGPFSGNTIYF. As DNA, the CDR3 is TGTGCCAGCAGCCCCGGGCCTTTCTCTGGAAACACCATATATTTT. The chain is built from TRBV7-7 and TRBJ1-3, with D uncertain. Trimming took 5 bases from V and 0 from J, leaving 11 bases between them. Per germline, CDR1 SSHAT and CDR2 FNYEAQ (reference sequence). This CDR3 contains 15 residues.

The chain uses TRBV11-2 and TRBJ2-5; D might be TRBD2 (5 bases). This CDR3 region has 15 residues. CDR1 SGHAT and CDR2 FQNNGV come from the germline V gene. V lost 1 base to trimming and J lost 5 bases, with 14 bases between them. Here the CDR3 reads CASSLGSGGKETQYF. The CDR3 DNA follows: TGTGCCAGCAGCTTAGGGAGCGGCGGTAAGGAGACCCAGTACTTC.

This clone was seen just once. The genes are TRBV12-3 or TRBV12-4 and TRBJ2-2; no clear D. This CDR3 region has 12 residues. Trimming stripped 8 bases from V and 6 bases from J, with 10 bases between. DNA for the CDR3: TGTGCCAGCCGAATTGTGGCCGGGGAGCTGTTTTTT. Protein sequence: CASRIVAGELFF.

The rearrangement links TRBV10-1 to TRBJ2-3; no reliable D call. CDR1 and CDR2 (germline): WNHNN, SYGVQD (reference sequence). The CDR3 runs to 13 residues. The V gene lost 2 bases and the J gene lost 15 bases, with 18 bases spanning the gap. Written as DNA, the CDR3 is TGCGCCAGCAGTGAGCCTAAGGTCGGACGTACATATTTT. Its protein is CASSEPKVGRTYF.

The chain combines TRBV10-3 with TRBJ1-5; D may be TRBD1 (6 bases). This CDR3 is 15 amino acids long. Germline values: CDR1 ENHRY, CDR2 SYGVKD. Trimming cost V 0 bases and J 3 bases, with 9 bases left between them. Here the CDR3 DNA reads TGTGCCATCAGTGAGTCGACAGGAAACAATCAGCCCCAGCATTTT. Amino acids: CAISESTGNNQPQHF.

The CDR3 is CASSSRDRIYEQYF. In DNA form, the CDR3 reads TGTGCCAGCAGCTCCCGGGACAGGATCTACGAGCAGTACTTC. This chain joins TRBV5-5 and TRBJ2-7, with 8 bases fitting TRBD1. This CDR3 has 14 amino acids. In germline, CDR1 is SGHKS, CDR2 YYEKEE (reference sequence). Losses at the gene ends were 3 bases for V and 3 bases for J; bases not matched to a gene: 5.

The CDR3, as DNA: TGTGCCAGTAGAGTCACCTCTGGAAACACCATATATTTT. It translates to CASRVTSGNTIYF. The chain links TRBV19 to TRBJ1-3; D unclear. Germline V gives CDR1 LNHDA, CDR2 SQIVND (reference sequence). The CDR3 consists of 13 residues. Trimming took off 6 bases at V and 0 bases at J, with 6 bases between the two ends.

The rearrangement joins TRBV6-5 to TRBJ2-1, with D uncertain. The length of the CDR3 is 14 residues. Trimming took 2 bases from V and 7 from J, leaving 12 bases between them. Germline V gene lookup returns CDR1 MNHEY and CDR2 SVGAGI. The CDR3 nucleotides are TGTGCCAGCAGTTACGTTGGGCCTAGGAATGAGCAGTTCTTC. Translation: CASSYVGPRNEQFF.

The chain has TRBV6-2 or TRBV6-3 and TRBJ1-2; 9 bases are a match to TRBD1. Trimming removed 6 bases from V and 4 bases from J; junction bases left unmatched: 6. Germline CDR1 is MNHEY and CDR2 is SVGEGT. This CDR3 has 14 residues. The CDR3 DNA is TGTGCCAGCAGCCTCGGACAGGGGACCTATGGCTACACCTTC. The encoded protein is CASSLGQGTYGYTF.

This clone was seen only a few times. V usage is TRBV10-3 and J usage is TRBJ2-7; 7 nucleotides agree with TRBD1. There are 13 residues in the CDR3. With V trimmed by 6 bases and J by 4 bases, 6 bases remained unmatched. Germline V gene lookup returns CDR1 ENHRY and CDR2 SYGVKD. Written as DNA, the CDR3 is TGTGCCATCAGCGACAGGGTATCTTACGAGCAGTACTTC. Its translation is CAISDRVSYEQYF.

This chain uses TRBV2 with TRBJ2-2; possibly TRBD1 for D (6 bases). CDR3 length: 13 amino acids. With 11 bases removed from V and 2 bases from J, the gap between germline ends came to 12 bases. CDR1 SNHLY and CDR2 FYNNEI come from the germline V gene. The CDR3 DNA is TGTGCCTCCAGACAGGACAACACCGGGGAGCTGTTTTTT. It is translated as CASRQDNTGELFF.

The rearrangement joins TRBV6-1 to TRBJ2-3; no reliable D call. The CDR3 has 13 amino acids. Germline loops: CDR1 MNHNS, CDR2 SASEGT. Trimming stripped 3 bases from V and 5 bases from J, with 9 bases between. DNA of the CDR3: TGTGCCAGCAGTGATAACTACAAAGATACGCAGTATTTT. Encoded protein: CASSDNYKDTQYF.

The gene calls are TRBV5-4 and TRBJ1-2; 12 bases align to TRBD1. Germline V gene data show CDR1 as SGHNT and CDR2 as YYREEE (reference sequence). V shed 4 bases, J shed 7 bases, and the junction held 5 bases outside the gene matches. The CDR3 totals 14 residues. This CDR3 is CASSPGQGASGYTF. For the CDR3, the DNA is TGTGCCAGCAGCCCGGGACAGGGGGCTAGTGGCTACACCTTC. The whole variable domain, filled in from reference TRBV5-4 and TRBJ1-2, reads ETGVTQSPTHLIKTRGQQVTLRCSSQSGHNTVSWYQQALGQGPQFIFQYYREEENGRGNFPPRFSGLQFPNYSSELNVNALELDDSALYLCASSPGQGASGYTFGSGTRLTVV.

This clone was seen a handful of times. The chain has TRBV4-2 and TRBJ2-2; 8 nucleotides match TRBD2. In germline, CDR1 is LGHNA, CDR2 YNFKEQ. V lost 0 bases, J lost 3 bases, and 12 bases stayed unmatched. The CDR3 is made up of 19 amino acids. The CDR3 nucleotides are TGTGCCAGCAGCCAAGAATACCCCGGGACTAGTTCGGACACCGGGGAGCTGTTTTTT. It codes for CASSQEYPGTSSDTGELFF.

The V gene is TRBV5-6, the J gene TRBJ1-3; D possibly corresponds to TRBD1 (5 bases). The germline V gene encodes CDR1 SGHDT and CDR2 YYEEEE. Trimming removed 7 bases at V and 1 base at J, with 15 bases between. This CDR3 spans 15 amino acids. CDR3 nucleotides: TGTGCCAGCGGGGCAGGGCCGGGGTCTGGAAACACCATATATTTT. Its translation is CASGAGPGSGNTIYF.

The chain has TRBV5-1 and TRBJ2-2, with D uncertain. CDR1 and CDR2 (germline): SGHRS, YFSETQ. Trimming removed 5 bases from V and 2 bases from J, with 10 bases in between. There are 14 residues in the CDR3. CDR3 sequence reads: CASRGNPNTGELFF. The CDR3 DNA reads as TGCGCCAGCAGAGGGAACCCTAACACCGGGGAGCTGTTTTTT.

V gene TRBV5-1 combines with J gene TRBJ2-5; 9 bases are a match to TRBD1. V dropped 3 bases and J dropped 5; count of bases not matched to a gene: 11. Per the germline V gene, CDR1 is SGHRS and CDR2 is YFSETQ. The CDR3 totals 16 residues. In nucleotides, the CDR3 is TGCGCCAGCAGCTCTGGGACAGGGAGTACTCGGGAGACCCAGTACTTC. It specifies CASSSGTGSTRETQYF.

CDR3 protein: CASSVDRRYQPQHF. The CDR3 DNA follows: TGTGCCAGTAGTGTGGACAGGAGGTATCAGCCCCAGCATTTT. The genes are TRBV19 and TRBJ1-5, with 7 bases identical to TRBD1. J gave up 5 bases and V 5 bases, and 6 bases lay outside the gene matches. This CDR3 contains 14 residues. The germline CDR1 and CDR2 sequences are LNHDA and SQIVND (reference sequence).

The rearrangement uses TRBV3-1 (or the pseudogene TRBV3-2) and TRBJ1-6, with D unclear. The germline CDR1 and CDR2 sequences are LGHDT and YNNKEL (reference sequence). Trimming took 2 bases from V and 5 from J, leaving 7 bases between them. The CDR3 has 14 amino acids. This CDR3 is CASSQQQNNSPLHF. CDR3 in DNA: TGTGCCAGCAGCCAACAGCAGAATAATTCACCCCTCCACTTT.

Comments on this clone: An end of the junction does not agree with germline; a read error may underlie this. The rearrangement links TRBV6-5 to TRBJ1-2; a possible D gene is TRBD1 (6 bases). Germline-derived CDR1 and CDR2 are MNHEY and SVGAGI. The CDR3 loop spans 15 amino acids. CDR3 sequence reads: CASRYSRGASSGYTF. The CDR3 DNA sequence: TGTGCCAGCAGATACTCTCGGGGGGCATCATCTGGCTACACCTTC.